These T cell receptor beta chains were read from a single sample in a study of T cell repertoires in cytomegalovirus infection. TCRdb re-called the reads with MiXCR, one entry per CDR3 protein. This table holds about 260,000 distinct CDR3 sequences, approximately 13% found once. The sequenced sample was PBMCs. The receptors come from a human donor in good health (CMV status not recorded). Some clones in this sample may be carry-over from other donors' samples. Each CDR3 is given with its conserved first and last residue. Each record gives: CDR3 DNA, CDR3 protein, D gene, J gene, V gene, clone size. A D gene is named only where the DNA matches it firmly. Clone size is given for some rows only: seen once, a few or many times, or a class if the clone is expanded.

TGTGCCAGCGGACGCGATGGGCTGACAGGGAAGTTCTTC,CASGRDGLTGKFF,TRBD1,TRBJ2-1,TRBV7-3,many
TGTGCCAGCAGTCCGGCCGCTAGCACAGATACGCAGTATTTT,CASSPAASTDTQYF,-,TRBJ2-3,TRBV12-3/TRBV12-4,few
TGTGCCAGCAGCCTCCGACAGGGCTACGAGCAGTACTTC,CASSLRQGYEQYF,TRBD1,TRBJ2-7,TRBV11-2,many
TGTGCCAGCGCGCCGGGACTTGGTTATGGCTACACCTTC,CASAPGLGYGYTF,-,TRBJ1-2,TRBV7-9,many
TGTGCCAGCAGTTTACCCCACGAGCAGTACTTC,CASSLPHEQYF,-,TRBJ2-7,TRBV28,-
TGCAGTGCTAGAGTGAGCAGGGACAATCAGCCCCAGCATTTT,CSARVSRDNQPQHF,-,TRBJ1-5,TRBV20-1,-
TGTGCCAGCCGCGAACAAGGTCAGCCCCAGCATTTT,CASREQGQPQHF,-,TRBJ1-5,TRBV28,many
TGTGCCAGCAGCAAAGAGGGGCGTTATCAGCCCCAGCATTTT,CASSKEGRYQPQHF,-,TRBJ1-5,TRBV7-6,few
TGTGCCAGCAGCTTACGGAGAACTACCGGGGAGCTGTTTTTT,CASSLRRTTGELFF,-,TRBJ2-2,TRBV7-3,many
TGCAGCGTCCGACAGGTCTACGAGCAGTACTTC,CSVRQVYEQYF,-,TRBJ2-7,TRBV29-1,-
TGTGCCAGCAGCGAGCGGGGCCCAACTGAAGCTTTCTTT,CASSERGPTEAFF,-,TRBJ1-1,TRBV7-3,-
TGCAGCGTTGATGTCGGTGGCTACACCTTC,CSVDVGGYTF,-,TRBJ1-2,TRBV29-1,-
TGTGCCAGCTCGCGCGGGGACGGCGACTATGGCTACACCTTC,CASSRGDGDYGYTF,-,TRBJ1-2,TRBV18,few
TGTGCCAGCAGTTCACCACAGGGTTGGTACAATGAGCAGTTCTTC,CASSSPQGWYNEQFF,-,TRBJ2-1,TRBV27,many
TGTGCCAGCAGCCAAGAGGACAAAGTCTATGGCTACACCTTC,CASSQEDKVYGYTF,-,TRBJ1-2,TRBV14,-